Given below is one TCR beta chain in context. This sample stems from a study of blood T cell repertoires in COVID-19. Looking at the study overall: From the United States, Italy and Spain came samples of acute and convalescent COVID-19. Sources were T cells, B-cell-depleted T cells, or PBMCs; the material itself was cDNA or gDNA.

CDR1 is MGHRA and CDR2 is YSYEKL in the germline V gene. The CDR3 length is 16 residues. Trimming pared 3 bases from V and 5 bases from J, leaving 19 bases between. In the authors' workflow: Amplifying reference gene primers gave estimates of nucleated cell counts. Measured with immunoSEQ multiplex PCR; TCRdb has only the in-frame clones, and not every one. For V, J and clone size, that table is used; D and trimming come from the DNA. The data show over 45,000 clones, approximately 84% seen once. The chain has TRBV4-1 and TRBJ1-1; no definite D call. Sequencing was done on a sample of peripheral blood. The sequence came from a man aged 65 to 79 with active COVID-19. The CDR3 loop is CASSQTRALPGTEAFF. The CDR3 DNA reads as TGCGCCAGCAGCCAGACAAGGGCCCTGCCGGGGACTGAAGCTTTCTTT.